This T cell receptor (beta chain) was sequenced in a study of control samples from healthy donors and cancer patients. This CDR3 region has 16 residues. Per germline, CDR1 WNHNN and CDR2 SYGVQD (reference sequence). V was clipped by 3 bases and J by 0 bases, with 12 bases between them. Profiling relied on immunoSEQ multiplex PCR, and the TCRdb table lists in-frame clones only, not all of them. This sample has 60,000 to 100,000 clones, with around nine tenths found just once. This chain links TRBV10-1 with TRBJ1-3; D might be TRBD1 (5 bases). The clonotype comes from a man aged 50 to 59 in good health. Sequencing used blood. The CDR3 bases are TGCGCCAGCAGTGACGGGGCAGGCCGCTCTGGAAACACCATATATTTT. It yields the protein CASSDGAGRSGNTIYF.